This T cell receptor beta chain came from a study of T cells after yellow fever vaccination. Study information: The fractions with low cell numbers were processed using SMART-Seq v4 Ultra Low Input.

This clonotype was detected a few times. Its target is unknown. For TCR, cDNA came from 5'RACE template switching, which added a universal primer site and UMIs. TCRdb fed the 5' RACE reads into MiXCR, producing one record per CDR3 protein. The table has hundreds of thousands of distinct CDR3 sequences, approximately 3.9% seen once. This CDR3 has 13 amino acids. Trimming left V 2 bases short and J 6 bases short, with 11 bases between. Germline V gene sequence: CDR1 DFQATT, CDR2 SNEGSKA (reference sequence). Study-wide results and caveats: Most clones from primary vaccination resurfaced after the booster (about 96% CD4, around 89% CD8). Researchers cautioned that FACS-sorted repertoires could harbor abundant clonotypes contaminating from the bulk population.

This receptor was identified in a young man who received the YFV17D yellow fever vaccine. The sample here was PBMCs, taken on the day of the yellow fever booster vaccination. The chain couples TRBV20-1 to TRBJ1-3; maybe TRBD1 (5 bases). As DNA, the CDR3 is TGCAGTGCTAGACCTTTGGGGGAAAACACCATATATTTT. This encodes CSARPLGENTIYF.